Listed below are T cell receptor beta chains from one sample, sequenced in a study of cytomegalovirus exposure and HLA in healthy donors. The table came from immunoSEQ multiplex PCR; TCRdb's copy has only in-frame clones and leaves some out. The repertoire includes 55,000 to 65,000 clones, more than 65% of them detected once, and roughly 3% sits in the top ten. The sample was PBMCs. The origin of the receptors is a woman in her thirties in good health and CMV-seronegative. CDR3s include the opening cysteine and the closing phenylalanine or tryptophan. D genes are given only for firm matches. Only part of the rows carry a size: once, few, many, or a class if the clone is expanded.

j_call clone_size v_call d_call cdr3_aa cdr3_nt
TRBJ1-1 NA TRBV27 NA CASSVDRGTEAFF TGTGCCAGCAGCGTGGATAGGGGGACTGAAGCTTTCTTT
TRBJ1-2 NA TRBV10-1 TRBD1 CASSSGTGQGYTF TGCGCCAGCAGCTCCGGGACAGGGCAAGGCTACACCTTC
TRBJ2-5 NA TRBV5-4 TRBD1 CASSQGGQGETQYF TGTGCCAGCAGCCAAGGCGGACAGGGTGAGACCCAGTACTTC
TRBJ2-3 NA TRBV9 NA CASSVVGTATDTQYF TGTGCCAGCAGCGTAGTGGGGACTGCCACAGATACGCAGTATTTT
TRBJ1-2 NA TRBV19 NA CASSTSQGSTF TGTGCCAGTAGTACCTCACAGGGTAGCACCTTC
TRBJ1-3 NA TRBV28 NA CASSSPQGLPHSGNTIYF TGTGCCAGCAGTTCCCCCCAGGGCCTTCCCCATTCTGGAAACACCATATATTTT
TRBJ2-3 NA TRBV4-3 NA CASSQEFEDTQYF TGCGCCAGCAGCCAAGAATTCGAGGATACGCAGTATTTT
TRBJ2-1 NA TRBV29-1 TRBD2 CSVEDGRDDEQFF TGCAGCGTTGAAGACGGGAGGGACGATGAGCAGTTCTTC
TRBJ2-5 NA TRBV4-1 TRBD2 CASSLTGGSPETQYF TGCGCCAGCAGCCTTACGGGGGGGAGTCCGGAGACCCAGTACTTC
TRBJ1-6 NA TRBV11-2 TRBD1 CASSLGQPYNSPLHF TGTGCCAGCAGCCTGGGACAGCCGTATAATTCACCCCTCCACTTT
TRBJ2-4 few TRBV11-2 NA CASRSDRNIQYF TGTGCCAGCAGATCGGACAGAAACATTCAGTACTTC
TRBJ2-3 NA TRBV11-3 TRBD2 CASSLDSDSGTFFHTQYF TGTGCCAGCAGCTTAGATAGCGATAGCGGGACCTTTTTCCATACGCAGTATTTT
TRBJ1-1 NA TRBV18 NA CASSPRQDGWTEAFF TGTGCCAGCTCACCACGGCAGGATGGGTGGACTGAAGCTTTCTTT
TRBJ2-2 NA TRBV4-3 NA CASSQDRASNTGELFF TGCGCCAGCAGCCAAGATAGAGCTTCGAACACCGGGGAGCTGTTTTTT
TRBJ2-2 NA TRBV5-4 TRBD2 CASSLSGSSTGELFF TGTGCCAGCAGCTTAAGCGGGAGCTCCACCGGGGAGCTGTTTTTT
TRBJ2-5 few TRBV6-5 NA CASSYSWEETQYF TGTGCCAGCAGTTACTCTTGGGAGGAGACCCAGTACTTC
TRBJ2-7 NA TRBV6-5 TRBD2 CASSPGGGAEQYF TGTGCCAGCAGTCCCGGGGGAGGGGCCGAGCAGTACTTC
TRBJ1-2 few TRBV2 TRBD1 CASSGQGLLGYTF TGTGCCAGCTCAGGACAGGGGCTGCTTGGCTACACCTTC
TRBJ2-5 NA TRBV11-2 NA CASSLGTFKETQYF TGTGCCAGCAGCTTGGGGACATTTAAAGAGACCCAGTACTTC
TRBJ2-3 NA TRBV19 TRBD2 CASSWSGGPDTQYF TGTGCCAGTAGTTGGAGCGGGGGTCCAGATACGCAGTATTTT